Below are 20 T cell receptor beta chains sequenced from a single sample in a study of blood T cell repertoires in COVID-19. Generated by immunoSEQ multiplex PCR, the TCRdb table keeps only in-frame clones and is missing some. The table has about 59,000 clones, approximately 92% seen once. Source material: peripheral blood. These receptor sequences come from a man older than 75 with acute or convalescent COVID-19.

This clone has a single count. The CDR3 region has the DNA TGTGCCAGCAGCTCCCCGGGAGGACAAGAGACCCAGTACTTC. Translated: CASSSPGGQETQYF. This chain uses TRBV7-2 with TRBJ2-5; 7 nucleotides agree with TRBD2. V was pared by 4 bases and J by 2 bases, with 4 bases of the junction left unmatched. The CDR3 is made up of 14 amino acids. Germline values: CDR1 SGHTA, CDR2 FQGNSA.

The rearrangement links TRBV21-1 to TRBJ2-5; the D call in the table, TRBD2, was not verified against the DNA. TRBV21-1 is designated a pseudogene. The CDR3 is 19 amino acids. For the CDR3, the DNA is TGTGCCAGCAGCTTAAAAGTGGGCCCGGGACTAGCGGGGGAAGAGACCCAGTACTTC. Amino acids: CASSLKVGPGLAGEETQYF.

The rearrangement uses TRBV2 and TRBJ1-2, with 8 bases that match TRBD1. V was clipped by 7 bases and J by 8 bases; unmatched bases: 6. This CDR3 region has 12 residues. The germline CDR1 and CDR2 sequences are SNHLY and FYNNEI. The CDR3 DNA follows: TGTGCCAGCATCGGGACAGGTGGAGGCTACACCTTC. Its protein product is CASIGTGGGYTF.

The V gene is TRBV27, the J gene TRBJ2-1, with 14 positions matching TRBD2. The trim removed 10 bases at V and 8 bases at J, leaving 22 bases unmatched. This CDR3 has 19 amino acids. Looked up from germline, CDR1 is MNHEY and CDR2 is SMNVEV (reference sequence). The CDR3 bases are TGTGCCACCACACCCACCCAGGGGGGACTAGCGGGGGTAAGGGATGAGCAGTTCTTC. Translating gives CATTPTQGGLAGVRDEQFF.

V usage is TRBV27 and J usage is TRBJ2-7, with D tentatively TRBD1 (5 bases). Trimming left V 5 bases short and J 3 bases short, with 14 bases between. The CDR3 runs to 14 residues. Germline lookup yields CDR1 MNHEY and CDR2 SMNVEV (reference sequence). For the CDR3, the DNA is TGTGCCAGCAGTCTCTCGGACAAGGACTACGAGCAGTACTTC. It codes for CASSLSDKDYEQYF.

This chain links TRBV6-5 with TRBJ1-6; 7 bases are shared with TRBD1. V trimming: 6 bases; J trimming: 7 bases; junction bases outside the gene matches: 6. The germline CDR1 and CDR2 sequences are MNHEY and SVGAGI. The CDR3 covers 14 residues. The CDR3 DNA reads TGTGCCAGCAGCCTGGGACAGCAGAATTCACCCCTCCACTTT. Its protein product is CASSLGQQNSPLHF.

The J gene is TRBJ2-5, the V gene TRBV30, with 9 bases lining up with TRBD2. From germline, CDR1 is GTSNPN and CDR2 SVGIG (reference sequence). The CDR3 has 15 amino acids. The trim removed 0 bases at V and 1 base at J, leaving 3 bases unmatched. The CDR3 DNA follows: TGTGCCTGGAGTGTAGCGGGAGGAATCCAAGAGACCCAGTACTTC. Its translation is CAWSVAGGIQETQYF.

The chain carries TRBV28 and TRBJ2-1, with TRBD1 as a possible D gene (6 bases). CDR1 and CDR2 from the germline V gene are MDHEN and SYDVKM. Trimming took 10 bases from V and 1 from J, leaving 8 bases between them. This CDR3 comprises 12 residues. The CDR3 DNA follows: TGTGCCATACAGGGATCCTACAATGAGCAGTTCTTC. It translates to CAIQGSYNEQFF. Based on the CDR3 plus reference TRBV28 and TRBJ2-1, the full variable domain is DVKVTQSSRYLVKRTGEKVFLECVQDMDHENMFWYRQDPGLGLRLIYFSYDVKMKEKGDIPEGYSVSREKKERFSLILESASTNQTSMYLCAIQGSYNEQFFGPGTRLTVL.

The rearrangement uses TRBV19 and TRBJ1-4; D call uncertain. The CDR3 runs to 14 residues. Germline V gene lookup returns CDR1 LNHDA and CDR2 SQIVND (reference sequence). The germline V and J ends were trimmed by 8 bases and 0 bases, with 10 bases remaining between them. The CDR3 DNA reads as TGTGCCAGTGGCGGGTCTGCAACTAATGAAAAACTGTTTTTT. Translation gives CASGGSATNEKLFF.

In this sample, this clone turned up a few times. The genes are TRBV6-5 and TRBJ1-2; D uncertain. V was trimmed by 9 bases and J by 4 bases, leaving 15 bases between them. CDR3 length: 13 residues. In germline, CDR1 is MNHEY, CDR2 SVGAGI. The CDR3 DNA is TGTGCCAGGTCCGTTGGTGAGGGCTATGGCTACACCTTC. Translation gives CARSVGEGYGYTF.

This clone was seen a few times. The genes are TRBV18 and TRBJ2-2; a possible D gene is TRBD1 (6 bases). CDR3 length: 14 residues. In germline, CDR1 is KGHSH, CDR2 LQKENI. V shed 5 bases and J shed 4 bases, with 11 bases lying between them. This chain's CDR3 is CASSIAGATGELFF. The CDR3 region has the DNA TGTGCCAGCTCAATCGCAGGGGCCACCGGGGAGCTGTTTTTT.

The chain couples TRBV5-1 to TRBJ2-5, with a tentative D call TRBD1 (6 bases). The germline V and J ends were trimmed by 1 base and 2 bases, with 15 bases remaining between them. The CDR3 is 16 amino acids. Germline loops: CDR1 SGHRS, CDR2 YFSETQ. DNA for the CDR3: TGCGCCAGCAGCTTGACAGGGTATGCCATTCAAGAGACCCAGTACTTC. This translates into CASSLTGYAIQETQYF. Looking up the rest from reference TRBV5-1 and TRBJ2-5 gives the full variable domain: KAGVTQTPRYLIKTRGQQVTLSCSPISGHRSVSWYQQTPGQGLQFLFEYFSETQRNKGNFPGRFSGRQFSNSRSEMNVSTLELGDSALYLCASSLTGYAIQETQYFGPGTRLLVL.

The chain combines TRBV19 with TRBJ2-5; TRBD1 is a possible D gene (5 bases). Germline lookup yields CDR1 LNHDA and CDR2 SQIVND (reference sequence). The germline V and J ends were trimmed by 4 bases and 5 bases, with 14 bases remaining between them. The length of the CDR3 is 14 residues. Here the CDR3 DNA reads TGTGCCAGTAGTACCTTACAGGTGGGGGAGACCCAGTACTTC. This gives the protein CASSTLQVGETQYF.

The chain employs TRBV12-3 or TRBV12-4 and TRBJ2-7, with 8 nucleotides matching TRBD2. The CDR3 is 11 amino acids. V trimming: 7 bases; J trimming: 5 bases; junction bases outside the gene matches: 1. The CDR3, as DNA: TGTGCCAGCACCGGGGGGGACGAGCAGTACTTC. Encoded protein: CASTGGDEQYF.

The chain uses TRBV7-8 and TRBJ2-2; D not resolved. The CDR3 spans 12 residues. Germline V gene lookup returns CDR1 SGHVS and CDR2 FQNEAQ. V was clipped by 5 bases and J by 6 bases, with 7 bases between them. The DNA of the CDR3 is TGTGCCAGCAGCCCCTCTCCCGGGGAGCTGTTTTTT. This codes for CASSPSPGELFF.

The gene calls are TRBV28 and TRBJ1-1; D is perhaps TRBD1 (6 bases). Trimming stripped 10 bases from V and 0 bases from J, with 12 bases between. The CDR3 totals 13 residues. CDR1 and CDR2 (germline): MDHEN, SYDVKM. The CDR3 spells CATSTGLNTEAFF. The DNA of the CDR3 is TGTGCCACCTCGACAGGCCTGAACACTGAAGCTTTCTTT.

The V gene is TRBV3-1 (or the pseudogene TRBV3-2), the J gene TRBJ2-3; 7 nucleotides line up with TRBD1. From germline, CDR1 is LGHDT and CDR2 YNNKEL (reference sequence). Losses at the gene ends were 4 bases for V and 6 bases for J; bases not matched to a gene: 7. The CDR3 sequence is 14 residues long. CDR3 in amino acids: CASSPPTGWDTQYF. CDR3 DNA sequence: TGTGCCAGCAGCCCACCGACAGGGTGGGATACGCAGTATTTT.

The chain has TRBV19 and TRBJ1-1; 8 bases are a match to TRBD1. This CDR3 is 14 amino acids long. CDR1 is LNHDA and CDR2 is SQIVND in the germline V gene (reference sequence). The V segment lost 5 bases and the J segment 1 base; nucleotides outside the gene matches: 3. This CDR3 reads CASSLGTGNTEAFF. CDR3 in DNA: TGTGCCAGTAGTTTGGGGACAGGGAACACTGAAGCTTTCTTT.

This chain links TRBV5-1 with TRBJ2-3; D may be TRBD1 (5 bases). Germline-derived CDR1 and CDR2 are SGHRS and YFSETQ. V was trimmed by 1 base and J by 1 base, leaving 7 bases between them. This CDR3 is 14 amino acids long. The CDR3 loop is CASSLQQGTDTQYF. As DNA, the CDR3 is TGCGCCAGCAGCTTGCAACAGGGCACAGATACGCAGTATTTT.

The chain uses TRBV6-6 and TRBJ1-4; 8 bases map to TRBD1. The germline CDR1 and CDR2 sequences are MNHNY and SVGAGI (reference sequence). V shed 5 bases and J 4 bases; nucleotides not matched to a gene: 12. The CDR3 is 17 amino acids. The CDR3 coding sequence is TGTGCCAGCAGTCGAACCGGACAGGGAGCCTTTAATGAAAAACTGTTTTTT. Translated, it gives CASSRTGQGAFNEKLFF.